The 2 T cell receptor beta chains presented below share a single source sample, sequenced in a study of Ad26.COV2.S vaccination and SARS-CoV-2 variants. Data came from immunoSEQ multiplex PCR; TCRdb stores just in-frame clones and leaves some out. The sample shows about 680,000 clones, roughly 90% of them seen only once. Documented treatment: some 20 received Ad26.COV2.S at low or high dose, single or two shots; five or six received placebo; per-sample allocation not given. Collection of samples fell on day 63 after the first vaccine or placebo injection. The material was peripheral blood, obtained in a trial of Ad26.COV2.S vaccine versus placebo. These TCRs come from a person aged 18-60 years who received the Ad26.COV2.S COVID-19 vaccine or a placebo.

The chain carries TRBV6-6 and TRBJ2-7; the match to TRBD2 covers 10 bases. The germline V gene has CDR1 MNHNY and CDR2 SVGAGI (reference sequence). Trimming took 3 bases from V and 4 from J; bases not matched to a gene: 3. The CDR3 runs 14 residues. The DNA for the CDR3 is TGTGCCAGCAGTTATCTAGCGGGAGTGTACGAGCAGTACTTC. It translates to CASSYLAGVYEQYF.

This clone appeared a single time. The chain couples TRBV30 to TRBJ2-5; D is ambiguous. This CDR3 comprises 14 residues. CDR1 and CDR2 from the germline V gene are GTSNPN and SVGIG (reference sequence). V gave up 0 bases and J gave up 5 bases, with 13 bases separating them. The CDR3 sequence is CAWSVLFLSETQYF. As DNA, the CDR3 is TGTGCCTGGAGTGTACTTTTCCTCTCGGAGACCCAGTACTTC. Full variable domain (remainder filled in from reference TRBV30 and TRBJ2-5): SQTIHQWPATLVQPVGSPLSLECTVEGTSNPNLYWYRQAAGRGLQLLFYSVGIGQISSEVPQNLSASRPQDRQFILSSKKLLLSDSGFYLCAWSVLFLSETQYFGPGTRLLVL.